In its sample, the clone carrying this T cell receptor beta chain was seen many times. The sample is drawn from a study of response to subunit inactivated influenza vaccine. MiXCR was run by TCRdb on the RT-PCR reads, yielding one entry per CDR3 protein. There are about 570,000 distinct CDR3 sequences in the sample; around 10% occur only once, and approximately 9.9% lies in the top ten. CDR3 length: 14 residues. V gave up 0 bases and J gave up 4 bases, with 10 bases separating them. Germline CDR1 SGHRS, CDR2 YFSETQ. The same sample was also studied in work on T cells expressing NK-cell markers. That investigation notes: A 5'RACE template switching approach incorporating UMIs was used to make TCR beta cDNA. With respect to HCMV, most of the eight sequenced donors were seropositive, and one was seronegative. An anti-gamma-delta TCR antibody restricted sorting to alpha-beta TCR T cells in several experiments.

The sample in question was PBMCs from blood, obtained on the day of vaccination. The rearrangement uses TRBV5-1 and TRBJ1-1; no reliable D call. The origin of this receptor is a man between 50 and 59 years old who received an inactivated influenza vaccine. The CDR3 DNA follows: TGCGCCAGCAGCTTGGGGGGTGGTGGCACTGAAGCTTTCTTT. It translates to CASSLGGGGTEAFF.